Presented here are 2 T cell receptor beta chains from one specimen sequenced in a study of T cell repertoires in ileal Crohn's disease. The time point was: neoterminal ileum biopsy at postoperative endoscopy, about 6 months after surgery. Assay used: immunoSEQ multiplex PCR; TCRdb lists only in-frame clones, some missing. The sample has approximately 300 clones, over 75% seen once; the top ten hold roughly 5.1%. Material: ileal tissue. The receptors originated from an adult with Crohn's disease.

This rearrangement joins TRBV2 to TRBJ2-5; a weak D match, TRBD1 (6 bases). In germline, CDR1 is SNHLY, CDR2 FYNNEI. V was clipped by 8 bases and J by 3 bases, with 13 bases between them. The CDR3 runs to 13 residues. CDR3 loop: CASRWAGEETQYF. The CDR3 DNA reads TGTGCCAGCCGGTGGGCAGGGGAAGAGACCCAGTACTTC.

The rearrangement uses TRBV9 and TRBJ2-7, with D possibly being TRBD2 (7 bases). With 4 bases removed from V and 3 bases from J, the gap between germline ends came to 17 bases. CDR1 is SGDLS, CDR2 YYNGEE, per germline. The CDR3 spans 15 residues. The CDR3 sequence: CASSPGRGAGYEQYF. The CDR3 DNA reads TGTGCCAGCAGCCCCGGACGGGGGGCAGGCTACGAGCAGTACTTC. Together with reference TRBV9 and TRBJ2-7, the CDR3 gives the full variable domain: DSGVTQTPKHLITATGQRVTLRCSPRSGDLSVYWYQQSLDQGLQFLIQYYNGEERAKGNILERFSAQQFPDLHSELNLSSLELGDSALYFCASSPGRGAGYEQYFGPGTRLTVT.